This T cell receptor (beta chain) was found in a study of cytomegalovirus exposure and HLA in healthy donors. The donors were members of the validation cohort comprising some 130 subjects, separate from the roughly 670-subject first cohort. Germline V lookup: CDR1 SEHNR, CDR2 FQNEAQ (reference sequence). Trimming left V 5 bases short and J 6 bases short, with 16 bases between. This CDR3 contains 14 residues. TCRdb's copy holds only in-frame clones and misses some; the assay was immunoSEQ multiplex PCR. The sample lists fewer than 100,000 clones, 94% occurring once. Sequencing was carried out using PBMCs. The chain combines TRBV7-9 with TRBJ1-1; no reliable D call. The TCR was taken from a woman aged 18-35 years in good health and CMV-seronegative. The CDR3 loop reads CASSHPERLAEAFF. The CDR3 DNA reads as TGTGCCAGCAGCCACCCCGAGCGGCTCGCTGAAGCTTTCTTT.